This T cell receptor beta chain was captured by sequencing in a study of blood T cell repertoires in COVID-19. For the study at large: PBMCs, B-cell-depleted T cells, or T cells were the source of the cDNA or gDNA that made up the material.

V was cut by 6 bases and J by 4 bases, with 16 bases left in between. Germline V gene lookup returns CDR1 MNHEY and CDR2 SVGAGI. This CDR3 spans 15 amino acids. In the original workflow: The assay estimated nucleated cells by amplifying reference gene primers. Libraries were prepared by immunoSEQ multiplex PCR; TCRdb keeps only in-frame clonotypes and omits some of them. The DNA was the basis for D and trimming; V, J and clone size are from that table. The sample lists about 150,000 clones; about 73% were seen once. This clone appeared a few times. V gene TRBV6-5 combines with J gene TRBJ1-5; a weak D match, TRBD1 (6 bases). The receptor was isolated from a man at least 80 years old with acute or convalescent COVID-19. Sample: peripheral blood. The CDR3 coding sequence is TGTGCCAGCAGATACGACAGGCTGGGGAATCAGCCCCAGCATTTT. Its translation is CASRYDRLGNQPQHF.